Below are 6 T cell receptor beta chains sequenced from a single sample in a study of cytomegalovirus exposure and HLA in healthy donors. PCR was performed using 60 Vbeta and 13 Jbeta primers. The repertoire was sequenced with immunoSEQ multiplex PCR; TCRdb's copy has only in-frame clones and lacks some. This table has approximately 140,000 clones, around 78% appearing once. The sample taken for sequencing was PBMCs. The source of these receptors is a male donor in good health and CMV-seronegative.

The chain is built from TRBV5-1 and TRBJ2-2; perhaps TRBD2 as D (5 bases). The length of the CDR3 is 16 residues. Trimming took 5 bases from V and 5 from J, leaving 19 bases between them. Germline values: CDR1 SGHRS, CDR2 YFSETQ. The CDR3 DNA reads as TGCGCCAGCAGACCAGCCGGGAACGAAGCGACCGGGGAGCTGTTTTTT. It translates to CASRPAGNEATGELFF. Full variable domain (remainder filled in from reference TRBV5-1 and TRBJ2-2): KAGVTQTPRYLIKTRGQQVTLSCSPISGHRSVSWYQQTPGQGLQFLFEYFSETQRNKGNFPGRFSGRQFSNSRSEMNVSTLELGDSALYLCASRPAGNEATGELFFGEGSRLTVL.

The chain combines TRBV2 with TRBJ2-6; D perhaps matches TRBD2 (7 bases). The CDR3 extends over 18 amino acids. Trimming took off 5 bases at V and 1 base at J, with 18 bases between the two ends. The germline CDR1 and CDR2 sequences are SNHLY and FYNNEI. The CDR3 coding sequence is TGTGCCAGCAGTCGCCAAGGGGGGGAAAGGTCTGGGGCCAACGTCCTGACTTTC. This translates into CASSRQGGERSGANVLTF.

The chain has TRBV9 and TRBJ2-3, with 9 bases matching TRBD2. The trim removed 4 bases at V and 2 bases at J, leaving 8 bases unmatched. CDR1 and CDR2 from the germline V gene are SGDLS and YYNGEE. CDR3 length: 16 amino acids. CDR3 DNA: TGTGCCAGCAGCACGACTAGCGGAGGGTTCACAGATACGCAGTATTTT. As protein: CASSTTSGGFTDTQYF.

For the CDR3, the DNA is TGTGCCAGTAGTAGGGGACAGGGGCTTAACTATGGCTACACCTTC. It yields the protein CASSRGQGLNYGYTF. The V and J genes are TRBV19 and TRBJ1-2; TRBD1 aligns across 10 bases. The germline V gene encodes CDR1 LNHDA and CDR2 SQIVND (reference sequence). The CDR3 extends over 15 amino acids. With 4 bases clipped from V and 1 base from J, the junction kept 3 bases outside the gene matches.

CDR3 residues: CAISESGGWTGELFF. In DNA, the CDR3 is TGTGCCATCAGTGAGTCAGGGGGCTGGACCGGGGAGCTGTTTTTT. J is TRBJ2-2 and V is TRBV10-3; 7 nucleotides align to TRBD1. This CDR3 is 15 amino acids long. The ends lost 0 bases at V and 5 bases at J; junction bases unmatched: 3. Germline values: CDR1 ENHRY, CDR2 SYGVKD.

V and J are TRBV11-2 and TRBJ2-6; D gene ambiguous. V was pared by 2 bases and J by 4 bases, with 12 bases between. There are 16 residues in the CDR3. In germline, CDR1 is SGHAT, CDR2 FQNNGV. CDR3 amino acids: CASSLLMERGANVLTF. CDR3 coding DNA: TGTGCCAGCAGCTTATTAATGGAGAGGGGGGCCAACGTCCTGACTTTC.